One sample yielded the 20 T cell receptor beta chains listed below, sequenced in a study of blood T cell repertoires in COVID-19. Libraries were prepared by immunoSEQ multiplex PCR; TCRdb keeps only in-frame clonotypes and omits some of them. The sample contains around 250,000 clones, roughly 85% of which appear only once. Material for sequencing was peripheral blood. All receptors derive from a man in his fifties or sixties with active or convalescent COVID-19.

This chain uses TRBV25-1 with TRBJ1-1; D is uncertain. Trimming shortened V by 3 bases and J by 7 bases, and 6 bases separated the two germline ends. CDR1 and CDR2 (germline): MGHDK, SYGVNS. This CDR3 contains 11 residues. CDR3: CASSDYSEAFF. CDR3 nucleotide sequence: TGTGCCAGCAGTGACTACAGTGAAGCTTTCTTT.

The gene calls are TRBV5-4 and TRBJ2-7, with TRBD2 as a possible D gene (6 bases). V lost 4 bases to trimming and J lost 0 bases, with 14 bases between them. CDR3 length: 15 residues. Germline assignment: CDR1 SGHNT and CDR2 YYREEE (reference sequence). The CDR3 nucleotides read TGTGCCAGCAGCCCTCGGGGCGGGAACTCCTACGAGCAGTACTTC. As protein: CASSPRGGNSYEQYF. Full variable domain (rest looked up from reference TRBV5-4 and TRBJ2-7): ETGVTQSPTHLIKTRGQQVTLRCSSQSGHNTVSWYQQALGQGPQFIFQYYREEENGRGNFPPRFSGLQFPNYSSELNVNALELDDSALYLCASSPRGGNSYEQYFGPGTRLTVT.

This clone was detected many times. Other nucleotide sequences from this sample produce the same CDR3. This chain connects TRBV6-5 to TRBJ1-1; a weak D match, TRBD1 (6 bases). The CDR3 consists of 14 residues. Germline V gene lookup returns CDR1 MNHEY and CDR2 SVGAGI. V lost 6 bases, J lost 0 bases, and 11 bases lay in between. This chain's CDR3 is CASRKQGMNTEAFF. The CDR3 bases are TGTGCCAGCAGGAAACAGGGAATGAACACTGAAGCTTTCTTT.

The chain has TRBV5-4 and TRBJ2-3, with no clear D. CDR3 length: 14 residues. V shed 0 bases and J shed 0 bases, with 5 bases lying between them. The V gene's germline CDR1 is SGHNT and CDR2 YYREEE (reference sequence). The CDR3 here is CASSLGTSTDTQYF. For the CDR3, the DNA is TGTGCCAGCAGCTTGGGTACTAGCACAGATACGCAGTATTTT.

This clone has only a few counts. J is TRBJ2-2 and V is TRBV7-8; tentatively, D is TRBD1 (5 bases). Germline CDR1 reads SGHVS; CDR2 reads FQNEAQ. The CDR3 sequence is 14 residues long. The V and J ends lost 5 bases and 4 bases respectively, with 11 bases between them. The CDR3 sequence is CASSHGAVTGELFF. CDR3 DNA sequence: TGTGCCAGCAGCCATGGGGCAGTCACCGGGGAGCTGTTTTTT.

The V and J genes are TRBV27 and TRBJ1-6, with 11 bases matching TRBD1. Germline V gene lookup returns CDR1 MNHEY and CDR2 SMNVEV (reference sequence). The J segment lost 5 bases and the V segment lost 9 bases, leaving 6 bases of the junction unmatched. The CDR3 totals 15 residues. The CDR3 here is CARGQGEVHNSPLHF. CDR3 DNA sequence: TGTGCCAGGGGACAGGGGGAAGTCCATAATTCACCCCTCCACTTT.

On this clone: The junction departs from the called germline gene at one end, perhaps through a read error. The chain is built from TRBV11-2 and TRBJ1-4; TRBD1 is a possible D gene (5 bases). Germline V gene data show CDR1 as SGHAT and CDR2 as FQNNGV. The CDR3 totals 12 residues. CDR3 in DNA: TGTGCCAGCAGCTTAGATGGGGCCAGGGTTCACTTT. Its protein is CASSLDGARVHF.

The rearrangement uses TRBV30 and TRBJ2-1; tentative D call: TRBD2 (6 bases). Germline CDR1 is GTSNPN and CDR2 is SVGIG (reference sequence). The V and J ends lost 0 bases and 6 bases respectively, with 9 bases between them. The CDR3 spans 13 residues. CDR3 sequence: CAWSVLAANEQFF. The CDR3, as DNA: TGTGCCTGGAGTGTACTAGCAGCCAATGAGCAGTTCTTC.

The rearrangement uses TRBV13 and TRBJ2-7; 8 bases are a match to TRBD1. J lost 1 base, V lost 4 bases, and 3 bases had no gene match. The CDR3 runs to 14 residues. Looked up from germline, CDR1 is PRHDT and CDR2 is FYEKMQ (reference sequence). The CDR3 loop reads CASSSRTGSYEQYF. CDR3 nucleotide sequence: TGTGCCAGCAGCTCCCGGACAGGGTCCTACGAGCAGTACTTC.

This chain links TRBV5-1 with TRBJ2-5; TRBD1 aligns across 8 bases. The germline gives CDR1 SGHRS, CDR2 YFSETQ. The CDR3 is 16 amino acids. V gave up 4 bases and J gave up 5 bases; unmatched junction bases: 13. The CDR3 loop is CASSAGQGATEETQYF. The CDR3 DNA sequence: TGCGCCAGCAGCGCAGGGCAGGGGGCAACTGAGGAGACCCAGTACTTC.

This clone was observed at least ten times. J is TRBJ2-2 and V is TRBV24-1, with 10 bases that match TRBD1. The CDR3 is 15 amino acids. The V gene's germline CDR1 is KGHDR and CDR2 SFDVKD. The V and J ends lost 6 bases and 6 bases, in that order; junction bases with no gene match: 6. CDR3: CATSPGQGYSGELFF. CDR3 coding DNA: TGTGCCACCAGTCCGGGACAGGGGTATTCCGGGGAGCTGTTTTTT.

The V gene is TRBV7-6, the J gene TRBJ1-1; no clear D gene. CDR3 length equals 14 residues. Per germline, CDR1 SGHVS and CDR2 FNYEAQ. V shed 6 bases and J shed 3 bases, with 14 bases lying between them. The CDR3 DNA is TGTGCCAGCAGTCCTCACCAACGGGACACTGAAGCTTTCTTT. This gives the protein CASSPHQRDTEAFF.

The chain combines TRBV6-1 with TRBJ2-5, with 13 bases aligning to TRBD2. Germline values: CDR1 MNHNS, CDR2 SASEGT. V trimming: 4 bases; J trimming: 5 bases; junction bases outside the gene matches: 13. This CDR3 has 18 residues. This CDR3 is CASSAPGLAGIGIETQYF. CDR3 DNA: TGTGCCAGCAGTGCACCGGGACTAGCGGGAATTGGGATCGAGACCCAGTACTTC.

Points on this clone: The same CDR3 arises from other DNA sequences in this sample as well. V gene TRBV3-1 (or the pseudogene TRBV3-2) combines with J gene TRBJ2-5; D not resolved. Germline loops: CDR1 LGHDT, CDR2 YNNKEL (reference sequence). V dropped 4 bases and J dropped 5 bases, with 8 bases sitting between them. CDR3 size: 12 residues. CDR3 coding DNA: TGTGCCAGCAGCCCTCGGCGGGAGACCCAGTACTTC. Its protein is CASSPRRETQYF.

This chain connects TRBV10-1 to TRBJ2-1, with 11 bases aligning to TRBD2. Losses at the gene ends were 9 bases for V and 5 bases for J; bases not matched to a gene: 6. This CDR3 is built from 14 residues. Germline lookup yields CDR1 WNHNN and CDR2 SYGVQD (reference sequence). The CDR3, as DNA: TGCGCCAGGAATACTAGCGGGGGAGACAATGAGCAGTTCTTC. Protein: CARNTSGGDNEQFF.

Remarks on this clone: At one end the junction does not follow the germline gene, possibly because of a read error. The chain is built from TRBV5-3 and TRBJ2-7; 8 bases fit TRBD1. TRBV5-3 is sorted into the ORF group, with uncertain function. This CDR3 has 15 amino acids. The CDR3 sequence: CVRSSGTGSFYEQYF. The CDR3 nucleotides are TGTGTCAGAAGCTCCGGGACAGGATCCTTCTACGAGCAGTACTTC.

The V gene is TRBV14, the J gene TRBJ2-5; 9 bases are shared with TRBD2. V dropped 1 base and J dropped 4; count of bases not matched to a gene: 7. CDR3 length equals 16 residues. The germline CDR1 and CDR2 sequences are SGHDN and FVKESK. CDR3 residues: CASSQVVIAGAETQYF. As DNA, the CDR3 is TGTGCCAGCAGCCAAGTGGTAATAGCGGGAGCAGAGACCCAGTACTTC.

This clone was seen just once. V usage is TRBV7-3 and J usage is TRBJ2-1; 11 bases fit TRBD2. CDR3 length: 17 residues. The V gene end was trimmed by 5 bases and the J gene end by 7 bases; junction bases not matched to a gene: 13. Looked up from germline, CDR1 is SGHTA and CDR2 is FQGTGA. In nucleotides, the CDR3 is TGTGCCAGCAGCCCATCGACTAGCGGGATAGCATGGAATGAGCAGTTCTTC. Its translation is CASSPSTSGIAWNEQFF.

Turning to this clone: This specimen includes other DNA sequences encoding the same CDR3. J is TRBJ2-3 and V is TRBV5-1, with D perhaps matching TRBD1 (6 bases). Germline CDR1 is SGHRS and CDR2 is YFSETQ. The CDR3 length is 16 residues. V dropped 0 bases and J dropped 3 bases, with 14 bases sitting between them. CDR3 nucleotides: TGCGCCAGCAGCTTGGGGGGCCAGGGGAGAACAGATACGCAGTATTTT. Translating gives CASSLGGQGRTDTQYF.

J is TRBJ2-1 and V is TRBV9; D is ambiguous. The CDR3 is 16 amino acids. Germline V gene sequence: CDR1 SGDLS, CDR2 YYNGEE. V lost 0 bases and J lost 0, with 10 bases in between. As DNA, the CDR3 is TGTGCCAGCAGCGTAGATAGGAGAGGCTCCTACAATGAGCAGTTCTTC. Protein sequence: CASSVDRRGSYNEQFF.